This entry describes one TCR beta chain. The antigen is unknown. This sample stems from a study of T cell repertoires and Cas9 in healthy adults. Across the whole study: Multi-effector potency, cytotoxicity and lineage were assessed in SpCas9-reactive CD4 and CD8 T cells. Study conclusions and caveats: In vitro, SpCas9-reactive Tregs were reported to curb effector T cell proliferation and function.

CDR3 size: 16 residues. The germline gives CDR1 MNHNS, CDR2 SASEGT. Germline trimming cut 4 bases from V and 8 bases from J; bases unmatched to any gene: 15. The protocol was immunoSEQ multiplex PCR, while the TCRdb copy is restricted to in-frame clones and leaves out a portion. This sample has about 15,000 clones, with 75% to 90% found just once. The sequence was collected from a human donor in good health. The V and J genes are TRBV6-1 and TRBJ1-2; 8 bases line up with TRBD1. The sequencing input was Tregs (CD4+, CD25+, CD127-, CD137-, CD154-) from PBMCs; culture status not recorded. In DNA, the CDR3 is TGTGCCAGCAGTGCGACATCCTTAGGGACAGGTCTCGGCTACACCTTC. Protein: CASSATSLGTGLGYTF.